This TCR beta chain emerged from a study of OX40 agonist ivuxolimab in advanced cancers. Study-level information: Patients were dosed intravenously with ivuxolimab at 0.01 to 10 mg/kg every 2 weeks. Whole-study findings and limits: CD8+ T cells were the subset that, on average, had more expanded clones than CD4+. Low normalized T-cell clonal expansion also characterized some of the nonresponders.

The V and J ends lost 3 bases and 6 bases, in that order; junction bases with no gene match: 5. This CDR3 spans 15 amino acids. Per germline, CDR1 KGHSH and CDR2 LQKENI. This clone was counted a few times. Its cognate antigen is unknown. The assay was immunoSEQ multiplex PCR, and TCRdb's table has in-frame clones only and misses some. The sample has tens of thousands of clones; over 75% are singletons. The sequence derives from an adult with an advanced solid tumor such as melanoma, head and neck, liver or kidney cancer. The J gene is TRBJ2-1, the V gene TRBV18; 10 bases line up with TRBD2. The sequenced sample was CD4+ or CD8+ T cells sorted from blood, obtained in a trial of the OX40 agonist ivuxolimab. CDR3 sequence reads: CASSPRAGGGNEQFF. Written as DNA, the CDR3 is TGTGCCAGCTCACCTCGAGCGGGGGGGGGCAATGAGCAGTTCTTC.